This is a list of T cell receptor beta chains from one sample in a study of T-cell memory formation after mild COVID-19. MiXCR, applied by TCRdb to the 5' RACE reads, yields one record per CDR3 protein. Altogether about 350,000 distinct CDR3 sequences are present, roughly an eighth being singletons, with the ten largest covering about a fifth. What was sequenced was PBMCs or a T cell subset sorted from them (not recorded which). Source of these receptors: a man in his late teens or twenties who had mild COVID-19 (a few samples of this study predate the infection). Cell type and time point are not known. CDR3s include the opening cysteine and the closing phenylalanine or tryptophan. A D gene is named only where the DNA matches it firmly. A row's size may be missing; if present it is once, few, many or a size class.

CDR3 protein: CASSQDQGRLYYEQYF
CDR3 DNA: TGCGCCAGCAGCCAAGATCAGGGTAGGCTCTACTACGAGCAGTACTTC
V gene: TRBV4-3
D gene: NA
J gene: TRBJ2-7
clone size: few
CDR3 length: 16

CDR3 protein: CASKGTVIYEQYF
CDR3 DNA: TGTGCCAGCAAGGGAACAGTGATCTACGAGCAGTACTTC
V gene: TRBV28
D gene: NA
J gene: TRBJ2-7
clone size: NA
CDR3 length: 13

CDR3 protein: CASSRSGGVNSYNEQFF
CDR3 DNA: TGCGCCAGCAGCCGGTCGGGGGGGGTGAACTCCTACAATGAGCAGTTCTTC
V gene: TRBV4-3
D gene: TRBD2
J gene: TRBJ2-1
clone size: NA
CDR3 length: 17

CDR3 protein: CASSLDGGTQETQYF
CDR3 DNA: TGCGCCAGCAGCTTGGATGGGGGGACCCAAGAGACCCAGTACTTC
V gene: TRBV5-1
D gene: NA
J gene: TRBJ2-5
clone size: many
CDR3 length: 15

CDR3 protein: CASSSGRQGVSTDTQYF
CDR3 DNA: TGTGCCAGCTCATCAGGCCGCCAGGGGGTTTCAACAGATACGCAGTATTTT
V gene: TRBV18
D gene: TRBD1
J gene: TRBJ2-3
clone size: few
CDR3 length: 17

CDR3 protein: CASSVRTASYTF
CDR3 DNA: TGTGCCAGTAGTGTGCGGACAGCGAGCTACACCTTC
V gene: TRBV19
D gene: NA
J gene: TRBJ1-2
clone size: few
CDR3 length: 12

CDR3 protein: CASSPSRLNQPQHF
CDR3 DNA: TGTGCCAGCTCACCGTCCCGGTTGAATCAGCCCCAGCATTTT
V gene: TRBV18
D gene: NA
J gene: TRBJ1-5
clone size: few
CDR3 length: 14

CDR3 protein: CASSLLAGSSYNEQFF
CDR3 DNA: TGTGCCAGCAGTTTACTAGCGGGGAGCTCCTACAATGAGCAGTTCTTC
V gene: TRBV27
D gene: TRBD2
J gene: TRBJ2-1
clone size: NA
CDR3 length: 16

CDR3 protein: CASSLIGNSYEQYF
CDR3 DNA: TGTGCCAGCAGCTTGATTGGGAATTCCTACGAGCAGTACTTC
V gene: TRBV5-6
D gene: NA
J gene: TRBJ2-7
clone size: few
CDR3 length: 14

CDR3 protein: CASSSTSTGELFF
CDR3 DNA: TGTGCCAGCAGTTCCACTAGCACCGGGGAGCTGTTTTTT
V gene: TRBV28
D gene: NA
J gene: TRBJ2-2
clone size: NA
CDR3 length: 13

CDR3 protein: CATSITPGGERKEKLFF
CDR3 DNA: TGTGCCACCAGCATCACCCCGGGGGGCGAGAGGAAAGAAAAACTGTTTTTT
V gene: TRBV15
D gene: NA
J gene: TRBJ1-4
clone size: NA
CDR3 length: 17

CDR3 protein: CASSPVRLENTEAFF
CDR3 DNA: TGTGCCAGCAGCCCCGTCAGACTCGAGAACACTGAAGCTTTCTTT
V gene: TRBV11-2
D gene: NA
J gene: TRBJ1-1
clone size: NA
CDR3 length: 15

CDR3 protein: CASSSAGGRRTEAFF
CDR3 DNA: TGTGCCAGTAGTAGCGCTGGGGGCCGTCGCACTGAAGCTTTCTTT
V gene: TRBV19
D gene: NA
J gene: TRBJ1-1
clone size: few
CDR3 length: 15

CDR3 protein: CASSPRSGRNSYEQYF
CDR3 DNA: TGTGCCAGCAGCCCCCGGAGCGGCAGAAACTCCTACGAGCAGTACTTC
V gene: TRBV14
D gene: NA
J gene: TRBJ2-7
clone size: NA
CDR3 length: 16

CDR3 protein: CASSYSGGQTQYF
CDR3 DNA: TGTGCCAGCAGTTACTCTGGGGGACAGACCCAGTACTTC
V gene: TRBV6-6
D gene: NA
J gene: TRBJ2-5
clone size: few
CDR3 length: 13

CDR3 protein: CASSDRYEETQYF
CDR3 DNA: TGTGCCAGCAGCGACAGGTATGAAGAGACCCAGTACTTC
V gene: TRBV9
D gene: NA
J gene: TRBJ2-5
clone size: NA
CDR3 length: 13

CDR3 protein: CASSQDMGSNQPQHF
CDR3 DNA: TGCGCCAGCAGCCAAGATATGGGGAGCAATCAGCCCCAGCATTTT
V gene: TRBV4-1
D gene: NA
J gene: TRBJ1-5
clone size: many
CDR3 length: 15

CDR3 protein: CSARDPLENEQFF
CDR3 DNA: TGCAGTGCTAGAGATCCCCTAGAGAATGAGCAGTTCTTC
V gene: TRBV20-1
D gene: NA
J gene: TRBJ2-1
clone size: few
CDR3 length: 13

CDR3 protein: CASSGRGDEQYF
CDR3 DNA: TGCGCCAGCAGTGGCAGGGGTGACGAGCAGTACTTC
V gene: TRBV5-1
D gene: NA
J gene: TRBJ2-7
clone size: NA
CDR3 length: 12

CDR3 protein: CASSVDKPTDTQYF
CDR3 DNA: TGTGCCAGCAGCGTGGACAAGCCCACAGATACGCAGTATTTT
V gene: TRBV7-2
D gene: NA
J gene: TRBJ2-3
clone size: few
CDR3 length: 14

CDR3 protein: CASSYNGDGTNTEAFF
CDR3 DNA: TGTGCCAGCAGTTACAACGGGGACGGGACAAACACTGAAGCTTTCTTT
V gene: TRBV6-5
D gene: NA
J gene: TRBJ1-1
clone size: few
CDR3 length: 16

CDR3 protein: CATSTLGGFTLHF
CDR3 DNA: TGTGCCACCAGCACCCTGGGGGGCTTCACCCTCCACTTT
V gene: TRBV15
D gene: NA
J gene: TRBJ1-6
clone size: NA
CDR3 length: 13

CDR3 protein: CASSSPGQGARVGTDTQYF
CDR3 DNA: TGTGCCAGCAGCTCACCGGGACAGGGGGCGAGGGTTGGCACAGATACGCAGTATTTT
V gene: TRBV7-2
D gene: TRBD1
J gene: TRBJ2-3
clone size: NA
CDR3 length: 19

CDR3 protein: CATKEGQGRETQYF
CDR3 DNA: TGTGCCACCAAAGAAGGGCAGGGCAGGGAGACCCAGTACTTC
V gene: TRBV27
D gene: NA
J gene: TRBJ2-5
clone size: few
CDR3 length: 14

CDR3 protein: CASRRTMNTEAFF
CDR3 DNA: TGTGCCAGCAGAAGGACGATGAACACTGAAGCTTTCTTT
V gene: TRBV6-5
D gene: NA
J gene: TRBJ1-1
clone size: NA
CDR3 length: 13

CDR3 protein: CASRSPGAVQETQYF
CDR3 DNA: TGTGCCAGCAGATCCCCGGGGGCTGTACAAGAGACCCAGTACTTC
V gene: TRBV12-3/TRBV12-4
D gene: NA
J gene: TRBJ2-5
clone size: many
CDR3 length: 15

CDR3 protein: CASSLLLESTDTQYF
CDR3 DNA: TGTGCCAGCAGCTTATTGCTAGAGAGTACAGATACGCAGTATTTT
V gene: TRBV11-2
D gene: NA
J gene: TRBJ2-3
clone size: many
CDR3 length: 15

CDR3 protein: CASSPGLLEQFF
CDR3 DNA: TGTGCCAGCAGCCCAGGACTACTTGAGCAGTTCTTC
V gene: TRBV7-6
D gene: NA
J gene: TRBJ2-1
clone size: few
CDR3 length: 12

CDR3 protein: CASSPEKGAFF
CDR3 DNA: TGTGCCAGCTCGCCCGAAAAGGGAGCTTTCTTT
V gene: TRBV18
D gene: NA
J gene: TRBJ1-1
clone size: NA
CDR3 length: 11

CDR3 protein: CASSRGWDGSGANVLTF
CDR3 DNA: TGTGCCAGCAGCCGTGGGTGGGACGGCTCTGGGGCCAACGTCCTGACTTTC
V gene: TRBV7-9
D gene: NA
J gene: TRBJ2-6
clone size: NA
CDR3 length: 17

CDR3 protein: CASSERGAQETQYF
CDR3 DNA: TGTGCCAGCAGTGAGCGGGGGGCGCAAGAGACCCAGTACTTC
V gene: TRBV7-3
D gene: TRBD2
J gene: TRBJ2-5
clone size: few
CDR3 length: 14

CDR3 protein: CASSPQEGGTRYEQYF
CDR3 DNA: TGCGCCAGCAGCCCGCAAGAGGGAGGTACTAGATACGAGCAGTACTTC
V gene: TRBV4-3
D gene: NA
J gene: TRBJ2-7
clone size: NA
CDR3 length: 16